This T cell receptor (beta chain) is drawn from a study of T cell responses to AZD1222 COVID-19 vaccine. This clone is a singleton in its sample. The antigen is undetermined. This CDR3 has 16 residues. Germline trimming cut 0 bases from V and 3 bases from J; bases unmatched to any gene: 7. Germline V gene lookup returns CDR1 MNHEY and CDR2 SVGEGT. Study conclusions and caveats: Females made up more of the donors, who were largely white British, and clonal diversity may have come out too low. Scientists sampled the repertoires only once the peak T cell response had passed. A rise in Spike-specific TCR breadth and depth followed two AZD1222 doses.

Sequencing was performed with immunoSEQ multiplex PCR; in TCRdb, only in-frame clones are kept and a portion is missing. The sample consists of about 210,000 clones, about 94% of them appearing once. The J gene is TRBJ2-7, the V gene TRBV6-2 or TRBV6-3, with 8 bases matching TRBD1. The TCR was taken from an adult who received the MenACWY meningococcal vaccine as a control. Material: peripheral blood, obtained 28 days after the second dose of the MenACWY control vaccine. In DNA, the CDR3 is TGTGCCAGCAGTTACTCGATGAGCAGGGGGCACTACGAGCAGTACTTC. Translating it yields CASSYSMSRGHYEQYF.